The rows below give T cell receptor beta chains drawn from one sample of a study of blood T cell repertoires in COVID-19. Data came from immunoSEQ multiplex PCR; TCRdb stores just in-frame clones and leaves some out. This sample has 200,000 to 250,000 clones, with around 89% found just once. Sample: PBMCs or T cells enriched from blood (not recorded which). These receptors came from a woman aged 30 to 39 who had recovered from COVID-19. Each CDR3 is given with its conserved first and last residue. The order of the fields is J gene, D gene, clone size, V gene, CDR3 protein, CDR3 DNA. A D gene is named only where the DNA matches it firmly. Clone size, where shown, is once, few, many, or a class for clones that have expanded.

j_gene: TRBJ2-1
d_gene: TRBD1
abundance: NA
v_gene: TRBV2
CDR3aa: CASSEFGTGTYNEQFF
CDR3nt: TGTGCCAGCAGTGAATTTGGGACAGGGACTTACAATGAGCAGTTCTTC

j_gene: TRBJ1-5
d_gene: NA
abundance: NA
v_gene: TRBV19
CDR3aa: CASSSRIAKVQPQHF
CDR3nt: TGTGCCAGTAGTTCGAGGATTGCCAAAGTCCAGCCCCAGCATTTT

j_gene: TRBJ1-5
d_gene: NA
abundance: few
v_gene: TRBV28
CDR3aa: CASSLGPAGSSNQPQHF
CDR3nt: TGTGCCAGCAGTTTGGGCCCTGCGGGGAGTAGCAATCAGCCCCAGCATTTT

j_gene: TRBJ1-2
d_gene: NA
abundance: NA
v_gene: TRBV4-1
CDR3aa: CASSAYREGYGYTF
CDR3nt: TGCGCCAGCAGCGCATACAGGGAAGGCTATGGCTACACCTTC

j_gene: TRBJ1-5
d_gene: NA
abundance: NA
v_gene: TRBV28
CDR3aa: CASSWGGTEPQHF
CDR3nt: TGTGCCAGCAGCTGGGGGGGTACGGAGCCCCAGCATTTT

j_gene: TRBJ1-1
d_gene: NA
abundance: NA
v_gene: TRBV11-2
CDR3aa: CASSLDGQYTEAFF
CDR3nt: TGTGCCAGCAGCTTAGATGGACAGTACACTGAAGCTTTCTTT

j_gene: TRBJ1-1
d_gene: NA
abundance: NA
v_gene: TRBV25-1
CDR3aa: CASSETGSLNTEAFF
CDR3nt: TGTGCCAGCAGTGAAACAGGTTCCTTGAACACTGAAGCTTTCTTT

j_gene: TRBJ2-1
d_gene: TRBD2
abundance: NA
v_gene: TRBV10-3
CDR3aa: CAISESPTSAEQFF
CDR3nt: TGTGCCATCAGTGAGTCCCCAACTAGCGCTGAGCAGTTCTTC

j_gene: TRBJ1-3
d_gene: NA
abundance: NA
v_gene: TRBV11-2
CDR3aa: CASRIISGFGNTIYF
CDR3nt: TGTGCCAGCAGGATTATTTCGGGTTTTGGAAACACCATATATTTT

j_gene: TRBJ2-5
d_gene: NA
abundance: NA
v_gene: TRBV7-2
CDR3aa: CASSLGPRSSQETQYF
CDR3nt: TGTGCCAGCAGCTTAGGGCCCCGGAGCAGCCAAGAGACCCAGTACTTC

j_gene: TRBJ2-3
d_gene: TRBD2
abundance: NA
v_gene: TRBV9
CDR3aa: CASSPRTSGGDTQYF
CDR3nt: TGTGCCAGCAGCCCACGGACTAGCGGGGGAGATACGCAGTATTTT

j_gene: TRBJ1-2
d_gene: NA
abundance: NA
v_gene: TRBV19
CDR3aa: CAIGTSTYGYTF
CDR3nt: TGTGCCATCGGGACTTCCACCTATGGCTACACCTTC

j_gene: TRBJ2-1
d_gene: TRBD2
abundance: NA
v_gene: TRBV30
CDR3aa: CAWNLAGGNEQFF
CDR3nt: TGTGCCTGGAATCTCGCGGGGGGGAATGAGCAGTTCTTC

j_gene: TRBJ2-2
d_gene: NA
abundance: NA
v_gene: TRBV6-5
CDR3aa: CASRLDPTGELFF
CDR3nt: TGTGCCAGCAGGCTAGACCCCACCGGGGAGCTGTTTTTT

j_gene: TRBJ1-2
d_gene: NA
abundance: NA
v_gene: TRBV28
CDR3aa: CASSLSIGGALNGYTF
CDR3nt: TGTGCCAGCAGTTTATCTATCGGAGGGGCCCTAAATGGCTACACCTTC

j_gene: TRBJ2-1
d_gene: TRBD2
abundance: NA
v_gene: TRBV5-1
CDR3aa: CASSPLTSGNEQFF
CDR3nt: TGCGCCAGCAGCCCACTGACTAGCGGTAATGAGCAGTTCTTC

j_gene: TRBJ2-7
d_gene: TRBD2
abundance: NA
v_gene: TRBV30
CDR3aa: CAWSVRTSGRAYEQYF
CDR3nt: TGTGCCTGGAGTGTACGGACTAGCGGGAGGGCCTACGAGCAGTACTTC

j_gene: TRBJ1-5
d_gene: NA
abundance: NA
v_gene: TRBV7-2
CDR3aa: CASSQAFSNQPQHF
CDR3nt: TGTGCCAGCAGTCAGGCATTTAGCAATCAGCCCCAGCATTTT

j_gene: TRBJ1-1
d_gene: NA
abundance: once
v_gene: TRBV27
CDR3aa: CASSRGTEAFF
CDR3nt: TGTGCCAGCAGTAGGGGAACTGAAGCTTTCTTT

j_gene: TRBJ1-1
d_gene: NA
abundance: once
v_gene: TRBV14
CDR3aa: CASSHRGTLNTEAFF
CDR3nt: TGTGCCAGCAGCCATAGGGGGACGCTGAACACTGAAGCTTTCTTT

j_gene: TRBJ2-7
d_gene: TRBD1
abundance: NA
v_gene: TRBV6-5
CDR3aa: CASGQGIGTYEQYF
CDR3nt: TGTGCCAGCGGACAGGGAATCGGGACCTACGAGCAGTACTTC

j_gene: TRBJ1-2
d_gene: TRBD1
abundance: NA
v_gene: TRBV7-2
CDR3aa: CASSLEVGRGRHGYTF
CDR3nt: TGTGCCAGCAGCTTAGAAGTGGGCAGGGGGCGCCATGGCTACACCTTC

j_gene: TRBJ1-6
d_gene: NA
abundance: NA
v_gene: TRBV4-3
CDR3aa: CASSQDPRAGSYNSPLHF
CDR3nt: TGCGCCAGCAGCCAAGATCCGAGGGCCGGCTCCTATAATTCACCCCTCCACTTT

j_gene: TRBJ2-5
d_gene: TRBD1
abundance: NA
v_gene: TRBV6-2/TRBV6-3
CDR3aa: CASSYGTGGLTQYF
CDR3nt: TGTGCCAGCAGTTACGGGACAGGGGGACTTACCCAGTACTTC

j_gene: TRBJ1-3
d_gene: TRBD1
abundance: NA
v_gene: TRBV28
CDR3aa: CASDDRAGNTIYF
CDR3nt: TGTGCCAGCGACGACAGGGCTGGAAACACCATATATTTT

j_gene: TRBJ2-5
d_gene: NA
abundance: NA
v_gene: TRBV7-8
CDR3aa: CASSLGPSQETQYF
CDR3nt: TGTGCCAGCAGCTTAGGGCCATCTCAAGAGACCCAGTACTTC

j_gene: TRBJ1-5
d_gene: TRBD1
abundance: NA
v_gene: TRBV28
CDR3aa: CASRPTGGGNQPQHF
CDR3nt: TGTGCCAGCAGACCCACAGGGGGCGGCAATCAGCCCCAGCATTTT

j_gene: TRBJ1-1
d_gene: NA
abundance: once
v_gene: TRBV5-1
CDR3aa: CASSLWGGTEAFF
CDR3nt: TGCGCCAGCAGCTTGTGGGGAGGGACTGAAGCTTTCTTT

j_gene: TRBJ1-1
d_gene: NA
abundance: NA
v_gene: TRBV28
CDR3aa: CASSQWGGTEAFF
CDR3nt: TGTGCCAGCAGCCAGTGGGGGGGCACTGAAGCTTTCTTT

j_gene: TRBJ2-7
d_gene: NA
abundance: NA
v_gene: TRBV4-3
CDR3aa: CASSQVLQGAETYEQYF
CDR3nt: TGCGCCAGCAGCCAAGTTCTACAGGGAGCCGAGACCTACGAGCAGTACTTC

j_gene: TRBJ2-1
d_gene: TRBD2
abundance: NA
v_gene: TRBV11-2
CDR3aa: CASTPSGSLVLHEQFF
CDR3nt: TGTGCCAGCACCCCGAGCGGGAGCCTTGTGCTCCATGAGCAGTTCTTC

j_gene: TRBJ1-1
d_gene: TRBD1
abundance: NA
v_gene: TRBV18
CDR3aa: CASSQARQGDAGTEAFF
CDR3nt: TGTGCCAGCTCACAGGCGAGACAGGGGGACGCGGGGACTGAAGCTTTCTTT

j_gene: TRBJ1-4
d_gene: NA
abundance: NA
v_gene: TRBV24-1
CDR3aa: CATSDPRQAIEKLFF
CDR3nt: TGTGCCACCAGTGACCCTCGACAGGCTATCGAAAAACTGTTTTTT

j_gene: TRBJ2-3
d_gene: TRBD2
abundance: NA
v_gene: TRBV7-9
CDR3aa: CASSSISGLAGEENTQYF
CDR3nt: TGTGCCAGCAGCTCCATTTCGGGACTAGCGGGAGAGGAGAATACGCAGTATTTT

j_gene: TRBJ1-6
d_gene: NA
abundance: NA
v_gene: TRBV7-3
CDR3aa: CASSLMGGDSPLHF
CDR3nt: TGTGCCAGCAGCTTAATGGGGGGGGATTCACCCCTCCACTTT

j_gene: TRBJ2-2
d_gene: NA
abundance: NA
v_gene: TRBV4-3
CDR3aa: CASSQSGLSRMFF
CDR3nt: TGCGCCAGCAGCCAGTCGGGACTCTCGAGGATGTTTTTT

j_gene: TRBJ2-7
d_gene: NA
abundance: few
v_gene: TRBV6-1
CDR3aa: CASSEGPARNYEQYF
CDR3nt: TGTGCCAGCAGTGAGGGGCCAGCGCGAAACTACGAGCAGTACTTC

j_gene: TRBJ1-1
d_gene: TRBD1
abundance: NA
v_gene: TRBV5-1
CDR3aa: CASSLDLTGVGGTEAFF
CDR3nt: TGCGCCAGCAGCTTGGATTTGACAGGGGTAGGAGGTACTGAAGCTTTCTTT

j_gene: TRBJ1-2
d_gene: NA
abundance: NA
v_gene: TRBV3-1/TRBV3-2
CDR3aa: CASSQVRGANSKTGYTF
CDR3nt: TGTGCCAGCAGCCAAGTGCGGGGGGCGAACTCGAAGACTGGCTACACCTTC

j_gene: TRBJ2-1
d_gene: NA
abundance: once
v_gene: TRBV30
CDR3aa: CAWGNYNEQFF
CDR3nt: TGTGCCTGGGGCAATTACAATGAGCAGTTCTTC

j_gene: TRBJ1-5
d_gene: NA
abundance: NA
v_gene: TRBV18
CDR3aa: CASSPRQGNQPQHF
CDR3nt: TGTGCCAGCTCACCACGACAGGGCAATCAGCCCCAGCATTTT